A single sample gave rise to the 18 T cell receptor beta chains below, sequenced in a study of cytomegalovirus exposure and HLA in healthy donors (dated by TCRdb to the late 2010s). Library method: the immunoSEQ multiplex PCR assay. A mixture of 60 forward primers for TCR Vbeta segments and 13 reverse primers for TCR Jbeta segments was used in the multiplex PCR. The immuneACCESS repertoire file appears here via TCRdb, limited to in-frame rearrangements. These files lack a portion of the clones; in checked studies, under half of the deficit traces to unresolved V genes, and the cause of the others is not known. The sample's clone listing holds 56,000 or so clones. The ten largest clones capture over 2% of the sample. The material sequenced was PBMCs. All receptors derive from a female donor in good health and CMV-seronegative.

The rearrangement uses TRBV19 and TRBJ2-1; 13 positions match TRBD2. Germline V gene lookup returns CDR1 LNHDA and CDR2 SQIVND (reference sequence). V lost 5 bases, J lost 7 bases, and 8 bases stayed unmatched. The CDR3 sequence is 16 residues long. DNA for the CDR3: TGTGCCAGTAGTGTGAGGACTAGCGGGAGCGGTAATGAGCAGTTCTTC. Its translation is CASSVRTSGSGNEQFF.

The chain combines TRBV7-9 with TRBJ2-5, with unresolved D. The CDR3 contains 13 residues. The germline gives CDR1 SEHNR, CDR2 FQNEAQ (reference sequence). Trimming left V 2 bases short and J 5 bases short, with 9 bases between. In DNA form, the CDR3 reads TGTGCCAGCAGCTTATACCTGGAGGAGACCCAGTACTTC. Translated: CASSLYLEETQYF.

This chain joins TRBV4-1 and TRBJ1-1, with D uncertain. With 4 bases removed from V and 6 bases from J, the gap between germline ends came to 12 bases. The CDR3 sequence is 13 residues long. From germline, CDR1 is MGHRA and CDR2 YSYEKL. In nucleotides, the CDR3 is TGCGCCAGCAGCCCTTCGGGCGGGGCTGAAGCTTTCTTT. This gives the protein CASSPSGGAEAFF.

The gene calls are TRBV4-1 and TRBJ2-7; a weak D match, TRBD1 (6 bases). V shed 4 bases and J shed 7 bases, with 20 bases lying between them. Germline V CDR1 and CDR2: MGHRA, YSYEKL. The CDR3 length is 15 residues. The CDR3 region is CASSPSTGTFREQYF. CDR3 nucleotides: TGCGCCAGCAGCCCTTCCACAGGGACCTTTCGGGAGCAGTACTTC.

The chain recombines TRBV5-6 with TRBJ2-5; 10 bases agree with TRBD2. V was clipped by 1 base and J by 4 bases; unmatched bases: 7. Germline values: CDR1 SGHDT, CDR2 YYEEEE. This CDR3 contains 16 residues. The CDR3 coding sequence is TGTGCCAGCAGCTTGCTGGCTAGCGGGAGTGGAGAGACCCAGTACTTC. Translating gives CASSLLASGSGETQYF.

This rearrangement joins TRBV5-1 to TRBJ2-3; perhaps TRBD2 as D (5 bases). Germline lookup yields CDR1 SGHRS and CDR2 YFSETQ. The length of the CDR3 is 14 residues. Trimming removed 0 bases at V and 5 bases at J, with 10 bases between. The CDR3 DNA reads TGCGCCAGCAGCTTGGCCATTGCGGGAGATACGCAGTATTTT. The encoded protein is CASSLAIAGDTQYF.

The chain is built from TRBV5-1 and TRBJ1-1; the D is unclear. With 2 bases removed from V and 13 bases from J, the gap between germline ends came to 12 bases. Germline CDR1 reads SGHRS; CDR2 reads YFSETQ. This CDR3 contains 11 residues. Here the CDR3 reads CASSFDMIDFF. In DNA form, the CDR3 reads TGCGCCAGCAGCTTTGACATGATAGATTTCTTT.

The chain couples TRBV5-1 to TRBJ2-2; a possible D gene is TRBD1 (5 bases). Trimming left V 3 bases short and J 6 bases short, with 9 bases between. This CDR3 has 13 residues. Germline V gene lookup returns CDR1 SGHRS and CDR2 YFSETQ. CDR3 residues: CASSWGPSGELFF. The CDR3, as DNA: TGCGCCAGCAGCTGGGGCCCCTCCGGGGAGCTGTTTTTT.

CDR3: CASSGRTGVTPYEQYF. The CDR3, as DNA: TGCGCCAGCAGCGGAAGGACAGGCGTAACCCCCTACGAGCAGTACTTC. The chain employs TRBV5-1 and TRBJ2-7; 7 nucleotides match TRBD1. This CDR3 is 16 amino acids long. Looked up from germline, CDR1 is SGHRS and CDR2 is YFSETQ. Trimming at V came to 4 bases and at J to 2 bases, leaving 12 bases not matched to a gene.

This sequence joins TRBV10-2 and TRBJ2-7; 9 bases agree with TRBD1. Trimming at V came to 9 bases and at J to 7 bases, leaving 16 bases not matched to a gene. From germline, CDR1 is WSHSY and CDR2 SAAADI. The CDR3 spans 15 residues. The CDR3 nucleotides are TGCGCCAGGCCACAGGGGGCCAACTTTCCGCGGGAGCAGTACTTC. Translation gives CARPQGANFPREQYF.

The chain couples TRBV30 to TRBJ1-5; perhaps TRBD1 as D (5 bases). This CDR3 has 12 residues. CDR1 is GTSNPN, CDR2 SVGIG, per germline (reference sequence). The CDR3 sequence: CAEGAGNQPQHF. DNA for the CDR3: TGTGCTGAAGGGGCAGGCAATCAGCCCCAGCATTTT.

This chain uses TRBV5-1 with TRBJ1-4, with a weak D call TRBD1 (6 bases). CDR3 size: 14 residues. V was trimmed by 4 bases and J by 5 bases, leaving 12 bases between them. CDR1 is SGHRS, CDR2 YFSETQ, per germline. For the CDR3, the DNA is TGCGCCAGCAGCAAGCAGGGGATGAATGAAAAACTGTTTTTT. Encoded protein: CASSKQGMNEKLFF.

V usage is TRBV6-5 and J usage is TRBJ1-1; D is ambiguous. V was shortened by 4 bases and J by 0 bases, with 9 bases between the two germline ends. CDR1 and CDR2 from the germline V gene are MNHEY and SVGAGI. The CDR3 runs 14 residues. This chain's CDR3 is CASSLRGVNTEAFF. For the CDR3, the DNA is TGTGCCAGCAGTTTGCGCGGGGTGAACACTGAAGCTTTCTTT.

V usage is TRBV5-4 and J usage is TRBJ2-7; 7 bases fit TRBD2. V lost 4 bases and J lost 0; bases outside the gene matches: 4. This CDR3 is built from 14 residues. CDR1 and CDR2 from the germline V gene are SGHNT and YYREEE (reference sequence). The CDR3 DNA reads TGTGCCAGCAGCGAAACTAGCGACTCCTACGAGCAGTACTTC. Residues: CASSETSDSYEQYF.

The gene calls are TRBV7-9 and TRBJ2-5, with 7 positions matching TRBD2. V shed 2 bases, J shed 1 base, and the junction held 7 bases outside the gene matches. Germline V lookup: CDR1 SEHNR, CDR2 FQNEAQ (reference sequence). The CDR3 has 16 residues. CDR3 residues: CASSLRGGTSQETQYF. The CDR3 DNA sequence: TGTGCCAGCAGCTTAAGGGGAGGGACTTCCCAAGAGACCCAGTACTTC.

CDR3 DNA: TGTGCCACCAGCAGAGCCTCTGCCGGGACCCAGTACTTC. Translated: CATSRASAGTQYF. This chain joins TRBV15 and TRBJ2-5; the D is unclear. Germline V gene data show CDR1 as LNHNV and CDR2 as YYDKDF (reference sequence). Trimming removed 1 base from V and 7 bases from J, with 10 bases in between. The CDR3 has 13 residues.

The chain combines TRBV29-1 with TRBJ1-2, with D unresolved. Trimming stripped 5 bases from V and 0 bases from J, with 19 bases between. This CDR3 is built from 16 residues. Germline CDR1 is SQVTM and CDR2 is ANQGSEA. As DNA, the CDR3 is TGCAGCGTTTATGGGGTCCGGGAGATAACTAACTATGGCTACACCTTC. Translation gives CSVYGVREITNYGYTF. The variable domain in full, completed from reference TRBV29-1 and TRBJ1-2, reads SAVISQKPSRDICQRGTSLTIQCQVDSQVTMMFWYRQQPGQSLTLIATANQGSEATYESGFVIDKFPISRPNLTFSTLTVSNMSPEDSSIYLCSVYGVREITNYGYTFGSGTRLTVV.

This chain joins TRBV29-1 and TRBJ1-2, with 8 nucleotides matching TRBD1. This CDR3 comprises 13 residues. The V segment lost 6 bases and the J segment 2 bases; nucleotides outside the gene matches: 5. The germline V gene encodes CDR1 SQVTM and CDR2 ANQGSEA. The CDR3 reads CSVGTGENYGYTF. CDR3 nucleotides: TGCAGCGTCGGGACAGGAGAGAACTATGGCTACACCTTC.